Listed below are T cell receptor beta chains from one sample, sequenced in a study of T cell changes during pregnancy in multiple sclerosis. The protocol was immunoSEQ multiplex PCR, while the TCRdb copy is restricted to in-frame clones and leaves out a portion. The sample yields about 41,000 clones, more than 85% seen once. Sequencing used CD8+ T cells from peripheral blood mononuclear cells, obtained in the third trimester of pregnancy. The receptors here all came from a female donor with multiple sclerosis, enrolled in a pregnancy study. The CDR3 runs from the conserved cysteine through the conserved F or W. D genes are given only for firm matches. The size of a clone is reported for some rows only, either as once, few or many, or as a class for expanded clones.

>.|TRBV2|TRBJ1-6|.
TGTGCCAGCAGCGACCTTACAATGGGGCCGGGGGATTCCCTCCACTTT
CASSDLTMGPGDSLHF
>.|TRBV27|TRBJ1-2|TRBD1
TGTGCCAGCGGGACAGGGCCGCTATCTAACTATGGCTACACCTTC
CASGTGPLSNYGYTF
>few|TRBV7-9|TRBJ2-7|TRBD1
TGTGCCAGCAGTGTCACAGGGGTCGCCGGCGAGCAGTACTTC
CASSVTGVAGEQYF
>.|TRBV28|TRBJ2-7|TRBD1
TGTGCCAGCAGCCTAGGACAGGGTCTATACGAGCAGTACTTC
CASSLGQGLYEQYF
>.|TRBV4-3|TRBJ1-2|.
TGCGCCAGCAGCCAAGATCGGGGGAGTGGGACCATCTATGGCTACACCTTC
CASSQDRGSGTIYGYTF
>.|TRBV15|TRBJ2-2|TRBD2
TGTGCCACCAGCGACCCGGGACTAGACCCTACCGGGGAGCTGTTTTTT
CATSDPGLDPTGELFF
>.|TRBV27|TRBJ2-7|TRBD1
TGTGCCAGCAGTGCCCCCGGGACAGGATACTACGAGCAGTACTTC
CASSAPGTGYYEQYF
>.|TRBV27|TRBJ1-1|.
TGTGCCAGCAGTCAAGAGGGGAACACTGAAGCTTTCTTT
CASSQEGNTEAFF
>.|TRBV5-1|TRBJ2-1|.
TGCGCCAGCAGTCTAAATGACTATTCCTCCTACAATGAGCAGTTCTTC
CASSLNDYSSYNEQFF